These 20 T cell receptor beta chains originate from one sample sequenced in a study of tissue T cells after allogeneic stem cell transplantation. Time point: mouse harvest day 14 after allogeneic transplant. The graft held 10^6 splenic CD5+ T cells and 10^7 T-cell-depleted bone marrow cells. Only in-frame clones appear in the TCRdb table, and some are missing; sequencing was by immunoSEQ multiplex PCR. Of about 7,700 clones listed, approximately 40% are singletons. Sequences were obtained from skin. Receptors originate from a female BALB/c mouse given C57BL/6 T cells with graft-versus-host disease after an allogeneic hematopoietic cell transplant.

Turning to this clone: The gene symbols are mouse symbols. Coverage ceases 1 residue before the CDR3 finishes, and the germline J gene fills in the end. This sequence joins TRBV3 and TRBJ1-4; D is possibly TRBD1 (6 bases). Germline V lookup: CDR1 SNHLY, CDR2 FYNGKV (reference sequence). V was trimmed by 5 bases and J by 3 bases, leaving 13 bases between them. The CDR3 length is 15 residues. CDR3 in amino acids: CASSLREGANERLFF. The part of the CDR3 DNA that was read is TGTGCCAGCAGCCTCAGGGAGGGGGCCAACGAAAGATTATTT.

Of note for this clone: All gene names here are mouse names. The sequenced fragment ends 1 residue before the CDR3 boundary, so the rest is inferred from the germline J gene. The chain has TRBV2 and TRBJ2-7; 11 positions match TRBD2. The CDR3 is 14 amino acids. Looked up from germline, CDR1 is LGHNA and CDR2 is YSYQKL. Germline trimming cut 3 bases from V and 4 bases from J; bases unmatched to any gene: 2. The covered CDR3 bases are TGTGCCAGCAGCCAGAGGACTGGGGGGTATGAACAGTAC. Translated: CASSQRTGGYEQY. The complete CDR3 protein is CASSQRTGGYEQYF.

This clone has just a few counts. The gene symbols are mouse symbols. The read comes to an end 1 residue before the CDR3 does, leaving the germline J gene to fill in the end. The chain employs TRBV13-2 and TRBJ1-3, with D unresolved. CDR3 size: 14 residues. Trimming took 2 bases from V and 0 from J, leaving 6 bases between them. In germline, CDR1 is NNHNN, CDR2 SYGAGS (reference sequence). The covered CDR3 bases are TGTGCCAGCGGTGAAACAAATTCTGGAAATACGCTCTAT. Translating gives CASGETNSGNTLY. The whole CDR3 is CASGETNSGNTLYF.

A note on this clone: Each gene name is a mouse one. The read gets to within 1 residue of the CDR3 end, and the germline J gene fills in the rest. The V and J genes are TRBV12-1 and TRBJ1-2; the D is unclear. Deletions cut 2 bases from V and 0 bases from J, with 12 bases between. From germline, CDR1 is SGHSN and CDR2 HYEKVE. This CDR3 spans 15 amino acids. The CDR3 protein is CASSPAGLANSDYTF. Partial CDR3 DNA: TGTGCCAGCTCTCCGGCAGGACTTGCAAACTCCGACTACACC.

About this clone itself: The listed genes are named as in mouse. The CDR3 is cut off 1 residue early in the read; its end comes from the germline J gene. The chain is built from TRBV26 and TRBJ2-5, with D tentatively TRBD2 (5 bases). This CDR3 contains 13 residues. CDR1 is KGHPV and CDR2 is FQNQEV in the germline V gene (reference sequence). V was pared by 3 bases and J by 4 bases, with 8 bases between. CDR3 region: CASSLGWEDTQYF. The covered CDR3 bases are TGTGCCAGCAGTCTAGGCTGGGAAGACACCCAGTAC.

This clone was seen more than once but under ten times. Gene names follow the mouse nomenclature. Read data end 1 residue before the CDR3 end; the end is taken from the germline J gene. This chain joins TRBV13-1 and TRBJ1-2, with 8 bases that match TRBD1. The CDR3 is 13 amino acids. Germline V gene data show CDR1 as NSHNY and CDR2 as SYGAGN. V trimming: 3 bases; J trimming: 4 bases; junction bases outside the gene matches: 2. The chain's CDR3 is CASSAGGGSDYTF. The CDR3 DNA, read in part, is TGTGCCAGCAGTGCAGGGGGCGGCTCCGACTACACC.

Note on this clone: Germline and genes: mouse. Coverage ceases 1 residue before the CDR3 finishes, and the germline J gene fills in the end. The chain recombines TRBV13-1 with TRBJ2-4; tentatively, D is TRBD2 (6 bases). Trimming removed 2 bases from V and 6 bases from J, with 13 bases in between. CDR1 is NSHNY and CDR2 is SYGAGN in the germline V gene. The CDR3 runs to 14 residues. The part of the CDR3 DNA that was read is TGTGCCAGCAGTGACGGGGGGAGACGGAACACCTTGTAC. Its protein is CASSDGGRRNTLY. The complete CDR3 protein is CASSDGGRRNTLYF.

Regarding this clone: Here the gene names and germline are mouse. The CDR3 end falls 1 residue outside the read, so it is completed with the germline J gene. The genes are TRBV31 and TRBJ1-3; tentative D call: TRBD1 (5 bases). This CDR3 is built from 15 residues. Between the trimmed V and J ends, which lost 0 bases and 3 bases, there was a span of 12 bases. The germline gives CDR1 GKSSPN, CDR2 SITVG. The CDR3 bases that were read are TGTGCCTGGAGTCTACTCGGGGGATATGGAAATACGCTCTAT. It is translated as CAWSLLGGYGNTLY. The complete CDR3 protein is CAWSLLGGYGNTLYF.

On this clone: Mouse gene names apply. The read ends 1 residue shy of where the CDR3 ends; the end is completed using the germline J gene. This sequence joins TRBV31 and TRBJ2-2; TRBD2 aligns across 9 bases. This CDR3 has 16 residues. The V and J ends lost 3 bases and 0 bases, in that order; junction bases with no gene match: 5. Germline V gene lookup returns CDR1 GKSSPN and CDR2 SITVG. CDR3 DNA, as far as it was read: TGTGCCTGGAGCCTCGGGACTGGGTCAAACACCGGGCAGCTCTAC. This encodes CAWSLGTGSNTGQLY. The whole CDR3 sequence reads CAWSLGTGSNTGQLYF.

Details on this clone: Genes here carry mouse names. The read gets to within 1 residue of the CDR3 end, and the germline J gene fills in the rest. V and J are TRBV3 and TRBJ2-5, with a tentative D call TRBD2 (6 bases). This CDR3 region has 15 residues. CDR1 is SNHLY, CDR2 FYNGKV, per germline (reference sequence). V lost 0 bases and J 2 bases, leaving 9 bases between the germline ends. This CDR3 is CASSLALGGQDTQYF. The CDR3 DNA, read in part, is TGTGCCAGCAGCTTAGCGCTTGGGGGCCAAGACACCCAGTAC.

This clone was recorded a few times. The genes and germline here are from mouse. Read sequence stops 1 residue before the CDR3 end, and the germline J gene provides the missing end. This chain links TRBV1 with TRBJ2-2, with 8 bases fitting TRBD2. The ends lost 3 bases at V and 4 bases at J; junction bases unmatched: 4. CDR1 is NSQYPW and CDR2 is LRSPGD in the germline V gene (reference sequence). The CDR3 runs 15 residues. The CDR3 here is CTCSARGGGTGQLYF. The part of the CDR3 DNA that was read is TGCACCTGCAGTGCCCGGGGGGGCGGCACCGGGCAGCTCTAC. The full variable domain, in which reference TRBV1 and TRBJ2-2 provide the parts outside the CDR3, is VTLLEQNPRWRLVPRGQAVNLRCILKNSQYPWMSWYQQDLQKQLQWLFTLRSPGDKEVKSLPGADYLATRVTDTELRLQVANMSQGRTLYCTCSARGGGTGQLYFGEGSKLTVL.

As to this clone: Gene labels here are mouse ones. The CDR3 is cut off 1 residue early in the read; its end comes from the germline J gene. Within the sample, other DNA sequences also encode this same CDR3. This chain links TRBV26 with TRBJ1-1; 7 nucleotides agree with TRBD1. The CDR3 sequence is 13 residues long. Germline lookup yields CDR1 KGHPV and CDR2 FQNQEV (reference sequence). J was trimmed by 1 base and V by 4 bases; bases with no gene match: 0. CDR3 amino acids: CASSRDRNTEVFF. The CDR3 DNA, read in part, is TGTGCCAGCAGTCGGGACAGGAACACAGAAGTCTTC.

This clone was counted only a few times. Gene names are mouse gene names. Coverage ceases 1 residue before the CDR3 finishes, and the germline J gene fills in the end. The chain recombines TRBV13-1 with TRBJ2-1, with 8 bases that match TRBD2. J gave up 7 bases and V 5 bases, and 8 bases lay outside the gene matches. The CDR3 is 14 amino acids. The germline V gene has CDR1 NSHNY and CDR2 SYGAGN. The sequenced part of the CDR3 DNA is TGTGCCAGCAGGCCCGGGGGGGCGCTCGCTGAGCAGTTC. It yields the protein CASRPGGALAEQF. The whole CDR3 region reads CASRPGGALAEQFF.

This clone is termed medium-sized. Germline and genes: mouse. The CDR3 protein is CTCSAIQGGEQYF. The sequenced CDR3 bases are TGCACCTGCAGTGCAATACAGGGAGGGGAACAGTAC. The chain employs TRBV1 and TRBJ2-7; the D gene is possibly TRBD1 (6 bases). The sequence runs out 1 residue before the end of the CDR3; the remainder is reconstructed from the germline J gene. This CDR3 has 13 amino acids. Germline loops: CDR1 NSQYPW, CDR2 LRSPGD (reference sequence). Trimming took 2 bases from V and 7 from J, leaving 12 bases between them.

About this clone itself: Germline and genes: mouse. The DNA ends 1 residue before the CDR3 does, and the rest of the CDR3 is filled in from the germline J gene. The V gene is TRBV12-1, the J gene TRBJ2-7; perhaps TRBD2 as D (6 bases). Germline CDR1 reads SGHSN; CDR2 reads HYEKVE. The CDR3 totals 12 residues. Trimming pared 0 bases from V and 4 bases from J, leaving 6 bases between. The CDR3 here is CASSLLGYEQYF. CDR3 DNA, as far as it was read: TGTGCCAGCTCTCTCCTGGGGTATGAACAGTAC.

Sample share makes this clone medium-sized. Gene names denote mouse genes. Read coverage stops 1 residue before the CDR3 terminus; the germline J gene supplies the remainder. V is TRBV16 and J is TRBJ2-2; no definite D call. The V gene's germline CDR1 is SGHSA and CDR2 FRNQAP. V gave up 3 bases and J gave up 2 bases, with 7 bases separating them. The CDR3 length is 14 residues. The CDR3 bases that were read are TGTGCAAGCAGCTTTGAAGGGAACACCGGGCAGCTCTAC. This translates into CASSFEGNTGQLY. The full CDR3 protein is CASSFEGNTGQLYF.

In its sample, this clone is medium-sized. Each gene name is a mouse one. CDR3 DNA, as far as it was read: TGCTCCAGCAGCCCCGGGACTGGGGGCTATGCTGAGCAGTTC. Its translation is CSSSPGTGGYAEQF. The full-length CDR3 reads as CSSSPGTGGYAEQFF. The V and J genes are TRBV23 and TRBJ2-1; TRBD2 is the table's D call, not checked against the DNA. Read sequence stops 1 residue before the CDR3 end, and the germline J gene provides the missing end. This CDR3 contains 15 residues. Germline V gene sequence: CDR1 KGHTA, CDR2 FQNQQP.

This clone was recorded a few times. Gene names and germline refer to mouse. The read is 1 residue too short to cover the CDR3 end, so that end is filled in from the germline J gene. The chain couples TRBV23 to TRBJ2-3. The CDR3 extends over 15 amino acids. Germline CDR1 reads KGHTA; CDR2 reads FQNQQP. The CDR3 sequence: CSSSQRQNSAETLYF. Incomplete CDR3 DNA: TGCTCCAGCAGTCAAAGGCAAAATAGTGCAGAAACGCTGTAT.

A word on this clone: Gene names and germline refer to mouse. Sequencing ends 1 residue short of the CDR3 end; the germline J gene provides the rest. V gene TRBV26 combines with J gene TRBJ2-4, with a possible D match to TRBD1 (6 bases). CDR1 and CDR2 (germline): KGHPV, FQNQEV (reference sequence). The CDR3 has 13 amino acids. With 6 bases removed from V and 4 bases from J, the gap between germline ends came to 11 bases. The CDR3 protein is CASRGRDKNTLYF. The CDR3 DNA, read in part, is TGTGCCAGCAGGGGCCGGGACAAAAACACCTTGTAC.

This clone rates as medium-sized. Gene and germline names: mouse. Partial CDR3 DNA: TGTGCCAGCAGTGATGGGGACTGGGCCTACTATGAACAGTAC. As protein: CASSDGDWAYYEQY. In full, the CDR3 reads CASSDGDWAYYEQYF. The chain recombines TRBV13-1 with TRBJ2-7; 9 positions agree with TRBD2. The read ends 1 residue early relative to the CDR3; the germline J gene fills the gap. Trimming took 0 bases from V and 3 from J; bases not matched to a gene: 4. The CDR3 extends over 15 amino acids. Germline-derived CDR1 and CDR2 are NSHNY and SYGAGN.